These 10 T cell receptor beta chains share one sample of origin, sequenced in a study of T-cell reconstitution after alpha-beta-depleted transplantation in children. During its preparation, the TCRbeta library received unique molecular identifiers. TCRdb itself ran the PCR reads through MiXCR, one entry per CDR3 protein. Among over 150,000 distinct CDR3 sequences, about 7% were seen once, and the ten largest hold just over 5.5%. The sample consisted of PBMCs, taken before TCRalphabeta/CD19-depleted stem cell transplant. These receptors were taken from a boy between 2 and 15 years old with acute lymphoblastic leukemia, due to receive a stem cell transplant.

V usage is TRBV2 and J usage is TRBJ1-1; TRBD1 matches at 8 bases. There are 14 residues in the CDR3. CDR1 and CDR2 (germline): SNHLY, FYNNEI. J gave up 11 bases and V 1 base, and 9 bases lay outside the gene matches. The DNA of the CDR3 is TGTGCCAGCAGTGAAGGGGACAGGCTGAACATGGCTTTCTTT. It translates to CASSEGDRLNMAFF.

This clonotype came up many times. The chain uses TRBV29-1 and TRBJ2-2, with D possibly TRBD1 on 6 matching bases. Trimming cost V 5 bases and J 7 bases, with 11 bases left between them. CDR1 is SQVTM and CDR2 is ANQGSEA in the germline V gene. There are 12 residues in the CDR3. DNA of the CDR3: TGCAGCGTTCCCTCAGGGGTCGGGGAGCTGTTTTTT. Translating gives CSVPSGVGELFF.

This clonotype was found a few times. The V gene is TRBV6-1, the J gene TRBJ2-5, with TRBD2 as a possible D gene (5 bases). The CDR3 contains 13 residues. CDR1 is MNHNS, CDR2 SASEGT, per germline. V lost 6 bases and J lost 1, with 9 bases in between. The CDR3 sequence: CASRGEFQETQYF. The CDR3 bases are TGTGCCAGCAGGGGAGAGTTCCAAGAGACCCAGTACTTC.

This clonotype appeared many times. The J gene is TRBJ2-7, the V gene TRBV20-1; the match to TRBD2 covers 8 bases. The CDR3 length is 17 residues. Germline values: CDR1 DFQATT, CDR2 SNEGSKA (reference sequence). The ends lost 0 bases at V and 0 bases at J; junction bases unmatched: 10. In DNA form, the CDR3 reads TGCAGTGCTAGAGAGCAACATAGCGGGAAGAGCTCCTACGAGCAGTACTTC. This encodes CSAREQHSGKSSYEQYF.

This clonotype appeared a few times. The chain employs TRBV28 and TRBJ1-5; TRBD1 matches at 9 bases. In germline, CDR1 is MDHEN, CDR2 SYDVKM. The trim removed 4 bases at V and 6 bases at J, leaving 7 bases unmatched. The CDR3 extends over 15 amino acids. The CDR3 nucleotides are TGTGCCAGCAGTTCCCGGGACAGGGAACGTCAGCCCCAGCATTTT. Its protein is CASSSRDRERQPQHF.

This clonotype showed up just a few times. This chain links TRBV7-2 with TRBJ2-2; TRBD2 matches at 8 bases. The CDR3 is made up of 15 amino acids. Losses at the gene ends were 5 bases for V and 4 bases for J; bases not matched to a gene: 6. Germline V CDR1 and CDR2: SGHTA, FQGNSA. The DNA for the CDR3 is TGTGCCAGCAGCGTATTAGCGGGGAGCACCGGGGAGCTGTTTTTT. Translating it yields CASSVLAGSTGELFF.

This clonotype was detected many times. V is TRBV2 and J is TRBJ2-5; D is uncertain. The CDR3 spans 15 residues. V shed 4 bases and J shed 1 base, with 13 bases lying between them. Germline values: CDR1 SNHLY, CDR2 FYNNEI. The CDR3 spells CASSGTAARQETQYF. The CDR3 DNA is TGTGCCAGCAGTGGGACGGCTGCACGCCAAGAGACCCAGTACTTC.

This clonotype was counted between two and nine times. The CDR3 region has the DNA TGTGCCAGCAGCCAAGGGACCAATGCCTACGAGCAGTACTTC. It is translated as CASSQGTNAYEQYF. The chain has TRBV7-6 and TRBJ2-7; possibly TRBD1 or TRBD2 for D (5 bases each). The length of the CDR3 is 14 residues. Germline CDR1 is SGHVS and CDR2 is FNYEAQ. Trimming cost V 5 bases and J 2 bases, with 13 bases left between them.

V and J are TRBV28 and TRBJ2-3; TRBD2 matches 7 bases. The CDR3 length is 15 residues. The J segment lost 4 bases and the V segment lost 5 bases, leaving 9 bases of the junction unmatched. Per the germline V gene, CDR1 is MDHEN and CDR2 is SYDVKM. In DNA form, the CDR3 reads TGTGCCAGCAGTCCGGCGGGAGAACCCCCAGATACGCAGTATTTT. This translates into CASSPAGEPPDTQYF. Variable domain in full (rest from reference TRBV28 and TRBJ2-3): DVKVTQSSRYLVKRTGEKVFLECVQDMDHENMFWYRQDPGLGLRLIYFSYDVKMKEKGDIPEGYSVSREKKERFSLILESASTNQTSMYLCASSPAGEPPDTQYFGPGTRLTVL.

This clonotype was observed many times. The gene calls are TRBV29-1 and TRBJ2-1, with a tentative D call TRBD1 (6 bases). Between the trimmed V and J ends, which lost 6 bases and 0 bases, there was a span of 12 bases. Germline CDR1 and CDR2: SQVTM and ANQGSEA. CDR3 length equals 14 residues. The CDR3 sequence: CSVTGLSSYNEQFF. In nucleotides, the CDR3 is TGCAGCGTAACAGGGTTGTCCTCCTACAATGAGCAGTTCTTC.